The TCR beta chain under discussion was sequenced for a study of blood T cell repertoires in COVID-19. Study overall: T cells, B-cell-depleted T cells, or PBMCs provided the cDNA or gDNA that served as material.

Per the original data handling: Amplified reference gene primers provided the basis for estimating nucleated cell counts. Sequenced by immunoSEQ multiplex PCR; TCRdb stores in-frame clones only, minus some. Clonal size and the V and J genes are those of that table, whereas D and trimming came from the DNA. This sample yields hundreds of thousands of clones, of which around 86% are seen a single time; approximately 2% belongs to the top ten. The CDR3 covers 14 residues. Germline values: CDR1 LGHNA, CDR2 YSLEER. V was shortened by 1 base and J by 2 bases, with 8 bases between the two germline ends. Everyone who took part was roughly 18 to 90 years old, and they came from about 23 US areas.

The chain combines TRBV4-3 with TRBJ1-2; D is unclear. Sequencing was done on a sample of PBMCs or T cells enriched from blood (not recorded which). This TCR was recovered from a woman between 50 and 59 years old who had recovered from COVID-19. This CDR3 reads CASSQASENYGYTF. CDR3 in DNA: TGCGCCAGCAGCCAAGCTTCGGAGAACTATGGCTACACCTTC.